This T cell receptor (beta chain) is drawn from a study of cytomegalovirus exposure and HLA in healthy donors. About the study: Prior work identified under 130 million unique TCR beta sequences in 190 million or so T cells. General study findings and limits: When presence/absence was analysed, sequencing depth was taken to be roughly uniform across donors. The authors later linked a missense DCLRE1C variant to TCR beta V- and J-gene trimming.

PCR employed 60 Vbeta and 13 Jbeta primers. Repertoires were generated with immunoSEQ multiplex PCR, while TCRdb's copy carries only in-frame clones and drops some. The table includes some 190,000 clones, 70% to 75% detected once. Regarding this clone: Its antigen is as yet unknown.

The receptor comes from a man aged 25-45 years in good health and CMV-seropositive. Sequenced: PBMCs.

The CDR3 loop reads CASSSQSSGSWTDTQYF. The CDR3 coding sequence is TGTGCCAGCAGCTCCCAGTCGAGCGGGAGTTGGACAGATACGCAGTATTTT. The chain recombines TRBV7-2 with TRBJ2-3; 8 bases fit TRBD2. The length of the CDR3 is 17 residues. Looked up from germline, CDR1 is SGHTA and CDR2 is FQGNSA. With 4 bases clipped from V and 3 bases from J, the junction kept 12 bases outside the gene matches.